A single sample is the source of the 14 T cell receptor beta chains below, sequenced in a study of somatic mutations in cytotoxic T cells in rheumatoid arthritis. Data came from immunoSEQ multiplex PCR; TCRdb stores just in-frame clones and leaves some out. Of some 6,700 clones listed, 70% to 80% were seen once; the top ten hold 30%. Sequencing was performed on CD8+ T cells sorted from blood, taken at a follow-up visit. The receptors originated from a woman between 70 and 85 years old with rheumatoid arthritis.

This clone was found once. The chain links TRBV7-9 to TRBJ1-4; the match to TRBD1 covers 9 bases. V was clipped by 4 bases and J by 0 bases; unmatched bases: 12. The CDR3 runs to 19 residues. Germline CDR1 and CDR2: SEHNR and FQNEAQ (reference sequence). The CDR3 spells CASSSPGQGQFPTNEKLFF. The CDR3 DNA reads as TGTGCCAGCAGCTCGCCGGGACAGGGACAATTTCCAACTAATGAAAAACTGTTTTTT.

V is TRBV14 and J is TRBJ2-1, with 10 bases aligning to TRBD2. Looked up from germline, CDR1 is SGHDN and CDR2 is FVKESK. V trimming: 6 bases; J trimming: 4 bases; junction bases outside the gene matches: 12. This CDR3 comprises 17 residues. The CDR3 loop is CASSLAGGDPFYNEQFF. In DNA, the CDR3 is TGTGCCAGCAGTTTAGCGGGAGGCGACCCTTTTTACAATGAGCAGTTCTTC. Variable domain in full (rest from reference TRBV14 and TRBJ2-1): EAGVTQFPSHSVIEKGQTVTLRCDPISGHDNLYWYRRVMGKEIKFLLHFVKESKQDESGMPNNRFLAERTGGTYSTLKVQPAELEDSGVYFCASSLAGGDPFYNEQFFGPGTRLTVL.

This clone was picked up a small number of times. DNA for the CDR3: TGTGCCAGTCGGGGACAGGGTGTCTATGGCTACACCTTC. It codes for CASRGQGVYGYTF. The genes are TRBV2 and TRBJ1-2, with 9 positions matching TRBD1. The germline V gene has CDR1 SNHLY and CDR2 FYNNEI. Unmatched junction bases numbered 6, after V lost 9 bases and J lost 4 bases. This CDR3 has 13 residues.

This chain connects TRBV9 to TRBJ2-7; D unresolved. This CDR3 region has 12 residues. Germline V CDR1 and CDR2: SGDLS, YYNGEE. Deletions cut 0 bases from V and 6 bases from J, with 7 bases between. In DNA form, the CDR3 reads TGTGCCAGCAGCGTAGAGGGTGGCGAGCAGTACTTC. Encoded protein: CASSVEGGEQYF.

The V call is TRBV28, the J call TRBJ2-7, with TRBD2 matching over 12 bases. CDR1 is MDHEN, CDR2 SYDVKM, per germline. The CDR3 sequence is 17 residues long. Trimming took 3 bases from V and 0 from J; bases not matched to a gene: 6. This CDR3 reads CASSLWLAGGSSYEQYF. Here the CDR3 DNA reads TGTGCCAGCAGTTTGTGGCTAGCGGGAGGGAGCTCCTACGAGCAGTACTTC.

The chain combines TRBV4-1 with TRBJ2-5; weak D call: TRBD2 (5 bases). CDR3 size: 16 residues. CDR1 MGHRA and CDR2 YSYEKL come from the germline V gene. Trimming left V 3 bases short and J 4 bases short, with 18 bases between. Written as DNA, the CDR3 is TGCGCCAGCAGCCAGGGCGTCCTTGGGAGCGGAGAGACCCAGTACTTC. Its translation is CASSQGVLGSGETQYF.

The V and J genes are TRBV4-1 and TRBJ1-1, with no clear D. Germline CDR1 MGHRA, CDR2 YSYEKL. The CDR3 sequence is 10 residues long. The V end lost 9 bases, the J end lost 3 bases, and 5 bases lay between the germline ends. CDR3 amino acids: CASGHTEAFF. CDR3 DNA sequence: TGCGCCAGTGGCCACACTGAAGCTTTCTTT.

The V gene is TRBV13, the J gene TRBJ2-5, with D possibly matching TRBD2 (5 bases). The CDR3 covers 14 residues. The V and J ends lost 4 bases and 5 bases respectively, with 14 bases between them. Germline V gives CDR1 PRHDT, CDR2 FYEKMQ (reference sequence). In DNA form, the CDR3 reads TGTGCCAGCAGCTCCGGGGTCCTGACGGAGACCCAGTACTTC. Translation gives CASSSGVLTETQYF.

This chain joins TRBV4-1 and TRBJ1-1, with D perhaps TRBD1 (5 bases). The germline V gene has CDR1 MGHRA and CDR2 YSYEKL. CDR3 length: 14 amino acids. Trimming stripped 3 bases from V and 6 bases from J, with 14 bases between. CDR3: CASSQAPGGAEAFF. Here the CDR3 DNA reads TGCGCCAGCAGCCAGGCGCCTGGGGGAGCTGAAGCTTTCTTT.

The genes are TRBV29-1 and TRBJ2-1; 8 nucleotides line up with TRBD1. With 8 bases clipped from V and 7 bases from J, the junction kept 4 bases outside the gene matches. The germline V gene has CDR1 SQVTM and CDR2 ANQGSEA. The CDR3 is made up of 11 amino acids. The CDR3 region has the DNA TGCAGCCAAGGACAGGGAAATGAGCAGTTCTTC. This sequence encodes CSQGQGNEQFF.

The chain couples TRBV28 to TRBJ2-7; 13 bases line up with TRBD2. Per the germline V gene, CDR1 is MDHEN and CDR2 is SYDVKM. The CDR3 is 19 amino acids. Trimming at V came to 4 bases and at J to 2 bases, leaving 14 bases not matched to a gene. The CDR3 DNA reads TGTGCCAGCAGTTCAAGGCCGGGACTAGCGGGACTGGGCACCTACGAGCAGTACTTC. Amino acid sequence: CASSSRPGLAGLGTYEQYF.

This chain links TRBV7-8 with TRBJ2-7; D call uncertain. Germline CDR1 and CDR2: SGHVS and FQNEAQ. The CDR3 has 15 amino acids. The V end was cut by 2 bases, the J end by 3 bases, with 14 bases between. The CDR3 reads CASSLLETSGYEQYF. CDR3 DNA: TGTGCCAGCAGCTTACTAGAAACTTCGGGCTACGAGCAGTACTTC. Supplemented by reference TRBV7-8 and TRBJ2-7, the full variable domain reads GAGVSQSPRYKVAKRGQDVALRCDPISGHVSLFWYQQALGQGPEFLTYFQNEAQLDKSGLPSDRFFAERPEGSVSTLKIQRTQQEDSAVYLCASSLLETSGYEQYFGPGTRLTVT.

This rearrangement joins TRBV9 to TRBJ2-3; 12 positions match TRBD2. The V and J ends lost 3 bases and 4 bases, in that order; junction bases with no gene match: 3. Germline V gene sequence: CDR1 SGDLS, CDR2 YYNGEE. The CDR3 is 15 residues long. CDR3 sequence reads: CASSASGRASDTQYF. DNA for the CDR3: TGTGCCAGCAGCGCTAGCGGGAGGGCCTCAGATACGCAGTATTTT.

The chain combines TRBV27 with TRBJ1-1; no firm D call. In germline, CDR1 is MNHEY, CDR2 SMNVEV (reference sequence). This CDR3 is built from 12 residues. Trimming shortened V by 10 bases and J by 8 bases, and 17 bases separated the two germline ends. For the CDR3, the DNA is TGTGCCACCCCGAGACTGCAGTTCGAAGCTTTCTTT. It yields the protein CATPRLQFEAFF.